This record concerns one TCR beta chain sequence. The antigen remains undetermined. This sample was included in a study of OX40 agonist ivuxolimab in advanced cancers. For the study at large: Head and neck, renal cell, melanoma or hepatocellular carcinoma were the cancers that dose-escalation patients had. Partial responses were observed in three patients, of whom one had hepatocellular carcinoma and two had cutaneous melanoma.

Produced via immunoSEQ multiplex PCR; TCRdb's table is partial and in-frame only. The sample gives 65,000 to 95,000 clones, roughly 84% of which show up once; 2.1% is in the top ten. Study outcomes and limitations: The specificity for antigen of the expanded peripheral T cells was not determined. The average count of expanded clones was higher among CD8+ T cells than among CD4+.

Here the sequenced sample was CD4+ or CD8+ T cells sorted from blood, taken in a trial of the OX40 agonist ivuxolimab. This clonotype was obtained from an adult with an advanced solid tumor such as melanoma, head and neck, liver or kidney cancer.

The CDR3 is CASTTAPGGSSGQFF. In DNA form, the CDR3 reads TGTGCCAGCACTACGGCCCCCGGGGGCAGCTCGGGGCAGTTCTTC. The chain joins TRBV7-2 to TRBJ2-1, with D tentatively TRBD1 or TRBD2 (6 bases each). Trimming removed 7 bases at V and 12 bases at J, with 25 bases between. The CDR3 spans 15 residues. Germline V gene lookup returns CDR1 SGHTA and CDR2 FQGNSA.